This T cell receptor beta chain was identified during a study of blood T cell repertoires in COVID-19. Produced via immunoSEQ multiplex PCR; TCRdb's table is partial and in-frame only. The sample consists of about 360,000 clones, around 87% of them appearing once. CDR1 is LGHNA, CDR2 YSLEER, per germline. CDR3 size: 15 residues. V was cut by 0 bases and J by 1 base, with 9 bases left in between. The source material was PBMCs or T cells enriched from blood (not recorded which). This clonotype was obtained from a man aged 25-40 years who had recovered from COVID-19. The genes are TRBV4-3 and TRBJ1-2, with D unresolved. As DNA, the CDR3 is TGCGCCAGCAGCCAAGAGTTGCAGGTTAACTATGGCTACACCTTC. As protein: CASSQELQVNYGYTF.